A selection of T cell receptor beta chains follows, all from one sample in a study of CD8+ T cells in alopecia areata. Data came from immunoSEQ multiplex PCR; TCRdb stores just in-frame clones and leaves some out. Among approximately 140,000 clones listed, more than 75% were seen once. Here the sequenced sample was CD8+ T cells sorted from blood, taken at week 0. These receptors originate from a human donor with alopecia areata. The CDR3 runs from the conserved cysteine through the conserved F or W. The D gene is left open where the match is weak. Clone size is not always given. Where it is, it says once, few, many or a class for expanded clones.

v_gene: TRBV27; d_gene: -; abundance: -; j_gene: TRBJ2-7; CDR3nt: TGTGCCAGCAGTTTACTCGCGGGGCAGTCCTACGAGCAGTACTTC; CDR3aa: CASSLLAGQSYEQYF
v_gene: TRBV29-1; d_gene: TRBD2; abundance: -; j_gene: TRBJ2-2; CDR3nt: TGCAGCGTTCGGACTAGCGGGGGGACGTGGAACACCGGGGAGCTGTTTTTT; CDR3aa: CSVRTSGGTWNTGELFF
v_gene: TRBV9; d_gene: -; abundance: -; j_gene: TRBJ2-1; CDR3nt: TGTGCCAGCAGCGTAGCGGGGACACCCGACTCCTACAATGAGCAGTTCTTC; CDR3aa: CASSVAGTPDSYNEQFF
v_gene: TRBV27; d_gene: -; abundance: -; j_gene: TRBJ2-7; CDR3nt: TGTGCCAGCGGTCGAGGGGACGAGCAGTACTTC; CDR3aa: CASGRGDEQYF
v_gene: TRBV5-4; d_gene: -; abundance: -; j_gene: TRBJ2-7; CDR3nt: TGTGCCAGCAGCCGGACCCCCTACGAGCAGTACTTC; CDR3aa: CASSRTPYEQYF
v_gene: TRBV27; d_gene: -; abundance: -; j_gene: TRBJ2-2; CDR3nt: TGTGCCAGCAGTTGGACGCAGAACACCGGGGAGCTGTTTTTT; CDR3aa: CASSWTQNTGELFF
v_gene: TRBV11-1; d_gene: -; abundance: -; j_gene: TRBJ2-1; CDR3nt: TGTGCCAGCAGCTTAAGGGGTGATCAGGAGCAGTTCTTC; CDR3aa: CASSLRGDQEQFF
v_gene: TRBV7-8; d_gene: TRBD1; abundance: -; j_gene: TRBJ2-3; CDR3nt: TGTGCCAGCAGCGCGAGGACAGGGGTGAGAGATACGCAGTATTTT; CDR3aa: CASSARTGVRDTQYF
v_gene: TRBV5-1; d_gene: -; abundance: -; j_gene: TRBJ2-7; CDR3nt: TGCGCCAGCAGCTTGGATAGTTCTGGGGACTACGAGCAGTACTTC; CDR3aa: CASSLDSSGDYEQYF
v_gene: TRBV27; d_gene: -; abundance: -; j_gene: TRBJ1-2; CDR3nt: TGTGCCAGCAGTTTAGGCAGGGCTTATGGCTACACCTTC; CDR3aa: CASSLGRAYGYTF
v_gene: TRBV4-2; d_gene: TRBD1; abundance: once; j_gene: TRBJ2-7; CDR3nt: TGTGCCAGCAGCCAAGACCCCGGGACAGGCTACGAGCAGTACTTC; CDR3aa: CASSQDPGTGYEQYF
v_gene: TRBV10-2; d_gene: -; abundance: -; j_gene: TRBJ2-7; CDR3nt: TGCGCCAGCAGTGAGTCCCGGGAGCAGTACTTC; CDR3aa: CASSESREQYF
v_gene: TRBV29-1; d_gene: -; abundance: -; j_gene: TRBJ2-4; CDR3nt: TGCAGCGTGCCCATAATACCAGGGGGGCAGGCCAAAAACATTCAGTACTTC; CDR3aa: CSVPIIPGGQAKNIQYF
v_gene: TRBV2; d_gene: -; abundance: once; j_gene: TRBJ2-7; CDR3nt: TGTGCCAGCAGCACTGGTTCCGAGCAGTACTTC; CDR3aa: CASSTGSEQYF
v_gene: TRBV6-5; d_gene: -; abundance: -; j_gene: TRBJ2-7; CDR3nt: TGTGCCAGCAGACCCGACAGCCCCCCCTACGAGCAGTACTTC; CDR3aa: CASRPDSPPYEQYF
v_gene: TRBV15; d_gene: -; abundance: -; j_gene: TRBJ2-1; CDR3nt: TGTGCCACCAGCAGAGTATATGGGGGAATAAACAATGAGCAGTTCTTC; CDR3aa: CATSRVYGGINNEQFF
v_gene: TRBV7-9; d_gene: TRBD1; abundance: -; j_gene: TRBJ1-1; CDR3nt: TGTGCCAGCAGTGGACAGGGAAACACTGAAGCTTTCTTT; CDR3aa: CASSGQGNTEAFF
v_gene: TRBV7-9; d_gene: -; abundance: -; j_gene: TRBJ1-1; CDR3nt: TGTGCCAGCAGCTTAGCGCAGGGTACGGCTTTCTTT; CDR3aa: CASSLAQGTAFF
v_gene: TRBV15; d_gene: TRBD2; abundance: -; j_gene: TRBJ2-5; CDR3nt: TGTGCCACCAGCAGAGGGACTAGCGGGGAAGAGACCCAGTACTTC; CDR3aa: CATSRGTSGEETQYF
v_gene: TRBV13; d_gene: -; abundance: -; j_gene: TRBJ2-3; CDR3nt: TGTGCCAGCAGGTTGAGCGTGACTGGCGCAGATACGCAGTATTTT; CDR3aa: CASRLSVTGADTQYF
v_gene: TRBV27; d_gene: -; abundance: -; j_gene: TRBJ1-1; CDR3nt: TGTGCCACTGGGGCGGCAGGTAACACTGAAGCTTTCTTT; CDR3aa: CATGAAGNTEAFF
v_gene: TRBV29-1; d_gene: -; abundance: few; j_gene: TRBJ1-1; CDR3nt: TGCAGCGTTGAAGGTTACAAAGCTTTCTTT; CDR3aa: CSVEGYKAFF
v_gene: TRBV29-1; d_gene: TRBD1; abundance: -; j_gene: TRBJ2-3; CDR3nt: TGCAGCGTGGTGACCGGGACAGGGGCCGCAGATACGCAGTATTTT; CDR3aa: CSVVTGTGAADTQYF
v_gene: TRBV14; d_gene: -; abundance: once; j_gene: TRBJ1-6; CDR3nt: TGTGCCAGCAGCCAAGTATATGGGTTTAATTCACCCCTCCACTTT; CDR3aa: CASSQVYGFNSPLHF
v_gene: TRBV6-1; d_gene: -; abundance: -; j_gene: TRBJ1-4; CDR3nt: TGTGCCAGCAGTGTCTGGGGGGGAGAAGAAAAACTGTTTTTT; CDR3aa: CASSVWGGEEKLFF
v_gene: TRBV9; d_gene: -; abundance: -; j_gene: TRBJ2-2; CDR3nt: TGTGCCAGCAGCGTAGCAACCGGCGGGGAGCTGTTTTTT; CDR3aa: CASSVATGGELFF
v_gene: TRBV29-1; d_gene: TRBD2; abundance: -; j_gene: TRBJ2-3; CDR3nt: TGCAGCGTCCAACCCGGACTAGCTAGCACAGATACGCAGTATTTT; CDR3aa: CSVQPGLASTDTQYF
v_gene: TRBV7-7; d_gene: TRBD2; abundance: once; j_gene: TRBJ2-2; CDR3nt: TGTGCCAGCAGCACCACTAGGCCCCTAGCGGGGGGATACACCGGGGAGCTGTTTTTT; CDR3aa: CASSTTRPLAGGYTGELFF
v_gene: TRBV27; d_gene: -; abundance: -; j_gene: TRBJ2-2; CDR3nt: TGTGCCAGCTACGCCCCCGCCGGGGAGCTGTTTTTT; CDR3aa: CASYAPAGELFF
v_gene: TRBV19; d_gene: TRBD2; abundance: once; j_gene: TRBJ2-2; CDR3nt: TGTGCCAGCGCCGGGACTAGCGGGAGTAACGGGGAGCTGTTTTTT; CDR3aa: CASAGTSGSNGELFF
v_gene: TRBV27; d_gene: -; abundance: -; j_gene: TRBJ2-7; CDR3nt: TGTGCCAGCAGCTGGAACGGATTCCCGAACTACGAGCAGTACTTC; CDR3aa: CASSWNGFPNYEQYF
v_gene: TRBV7-9; d_gene: -; abundance: -; j_gene: TRBJ1-2; CDR3nt: TGTGCCAGCAGCTTAGCCCGTTATGGCTACACCTTC; CDR3aa: CASSLARYGYTF
v_gene: TRBV6-5; d_gene: TRBD1; abundance: -; j_gene: TRBJ1-4; CDR3nt: TGTGCCAGCAGCTACGGGACAGGGGGCCTCCATGAAAAACTGTTTTTT; CDR3aa: CASSYGTGGLHEKLFF
v_gene: TRBV19; d_gene: -; abundance: -; j_gene: TRBJ2-3; CDR3nt: TGTGCCAGTAGTAGAGAAGGGGGCACAGATACGCAGTATTTT; CDR3aa: CASSREGGTDTQYF
v_gene: TRBV4-2; d_gene: TRBD2; abundance: -; j_gene: TRBJ2-3; CDR3nt: TGTGCCAGCAGCCAAGAGACTAGCGGGGCTAGCACAGATACGCAGTATTTT; CDR3aa: CASSQETSGASTDTQYF
v_gene: TRBV4-1; d_gene: -; abundance: -; j_gene: TRBJ1-5; CDR3nt: TGCGCCAGCAGCCAAGATCACGCAGCAAGCAATCAGCCCCAGCATTTT; CDR3aa: CASSQDHAASNQPQHF
v_gene: TRBV5-1; d_gene: -; abundance: -; j_gene: TRBJ2-1; CDR3nt: TGCGCCAGCAGCCCAGTGACAGGAGACAATGAGCAGTTCTTC; CDR3aa: CASSPVTGDNEQFF
v_gene: TRBV27; d_gene: TRBD2; abundance: -; j_gene: TRBJ2-7; CDR3nt: TGTGCCAGCAGTTTAACGCCCGGGGCTAGCGGGAGTGGGTACGAGCAGTACTTC; CDR3aa: CASSLTPGASGSGYEQYF
v_gene: TRBV7-9; d_gene: TRBD1; abundance: -; j_gene: TRBJ2-2; CDR3nt: TGTGCCAGCAGCTTAGAGGGGGCGGTGAACACCGGGGAGCTGTTTTTT; CDR3aa: CASSLEGAVNTGELFF
v_gene: TRBV29-1; d_gene: -; abundance: -; j_gene: TRBJ2-3; CDR3nt: TGCAGCGCCACGGGATTTCAAGGGGGCACAGATACGCAGTATTTT; CDR3aa: CSATGFQGGTDTQYF
v_gene: TRBV29-1; d_gene: TRBD2; abundance: few; j_gene: TRBJ2-1; CDR3nt: TGCAGCGTTGAGGCGGGGGGGCCCTACAATGAGCAGTTCTTC; CDR3aa: CSVEAGGPYNEQFF
v_gene: TRBV29-1; d_gene: TRBD1; abundance: -; j_gene: TRBJ2-7; CDR3nt: TGCAGCGTCTCAGGACAGGAAACCTACGAGCAGTACTTC; CDR3aa: CSVSGQETYEQYF
v_gene: TRBV5-1; d_gene: TRBD1; abundance: -; j_gene: TRBJ2-3; CDR3nt: TGCGCCAGCAGCTCAGGACAGGGGACAGATACGCAGTATTTT; CDR3aa: CASSSGQGTDTQYF
v_gene: TRBV13; d_gene: -; abundance: -; j_gene: TRBJ2-1; CDR3nt: TGTGCCAGCAGTTTAAAGGGGTATGAGCAGTTCTTC; CDR3aa: CASSLKGYEQFF
v_gene: TRBV7-3; d_gene: TRBD1; abundance: -; j_gene: TRBJ2-7; CDR3nt: TGTGCCAGCAGCCCAGCCCCGGGACAGCCCTACGAGCAGTACTTC; CDR3aa: CASSPAPGQPYEQYF
v_gene: TRBV11-1; d_gene: TRBD1; abundance: -; j_gene: TRBJ2-2; CDR3nt: TGTGCCAGCAGCATGGCTCGGACAGGGGTTGACACCGGGGAGCTGTTTTTT; CDR3aa: CASSMARTGVDTGELFF
v_gene: TRBV27; d_gene: -; abundance: -; j_gene: TRBJ2-2; CDR3nt: TGTGCCAGCAGTTTGTTCACCGGGGAGCTGTTTTTT; CDR3aa: CASSLFTGELFF